The sequence of this TCR beta chain was determined in a study of vaccination and CD4 T cells after COVID-19. This clonotype occurred a few times. Its antigen is still unknown. The Oncomine TCR Beta short-read assay was applied to DNA of cultured CD4+ T cells. TCRdb passed the PCR reads through MiXCR, listing each CDR3 protein once. The data contain 4,500 or so distinct CDR3 sequences, about a fifth of them singletons. V gave up 2 bases and J gave up 9 bases; unmatched junction bases: 10. Germline values: CDR1 DFQATT, CDR2 SNEGSKA (reference sequence). The CDR3 consists of 14 residues. Treatment described: 10-day PBMC culture with coronavirus spike peptide pools or control peptides (ViraFEST assay).

Sequences were obtained from CD4+ T cells from blood, cultured in vitro. The V and J genes are TRBV20-1 and TRBJ2-1; 7 nucleotides match TRBD1. This receptor was obtained from a human donor who had recovered from COVID-19. DNA for the CDR3: TGCAGTGCTAGAAAGGGGGCTTTGGTTAGTGAGCAGTTCTTC. Protein: CSARKGALVSEQFF.